Presented here are 13 T cell receptor beta chains from one specimen sequenced in a study of shared clonotypes between healthy human individuals. The repertoire was sequenced with immunoSEQ multiplex PCR; TCRdb's copy has only in-frame clones and lacks some. Of some 1 million clones in the sample, more than 60% are singletons; the top ten hold around 1.5%. The sequenced sample was memory CD4+ T cells sorted from blood. The subset: CD45RA-negative fraction. All receptors derive from a man younger than 35 in good health.

V gene TRBV5-6 combines with J gene TRBJ2-6; tentatively, D is TRBD1 (5 bases). V lost 4 bases and J 1 base, leaving 9 bases between the germline ends. The CDR3 is made up of 15 amino acids. Germline V gene data show CDR1 as SGHDT and CDR2 as YYEEEE. The CDR3 sequence: CASSATGSGANVLTF. The DNA of the CDR3 is TGTGCCAGCAGCGCAACAGGTTCTGGGGCCAACGTCCTGACTTTC.

Comments on this clone: Other DNA sequences within the sample encode an identical CDR3. This rearrangement joins TRBV28 to TRBJ1-6, with a possible D match to TRBD1 (5 bases). From germline, CDR1 is MDHEN and CDR2 SYDVKM. This CDR3 contains 14 residues. V was clipped by 2 bases and J by 7 bases, with 9 bases between them. CDR3 coding DNA: TGTGCCAGCAGTTTAAGGCGGGGGAATTCACCCCTCCACTTT. Translation: CASSLRRGNSPLHF.

This chain connects TRBV5-6 to TRBJ2-3, with 9 nucleotides matching TRBD2. This CDR3 region has 16 residues. V lost 1 base to trimming and J lost 4 bases; unmatched junction nucleotides: 7. Per germline, CDR1 SGHDT and CDR2 YYEEEE. The CDR3 loop reads CASSLYGLAGSDTQYF. The CDR3 DNA is TGTGCCAGCAGCTTGTATGGGCTAGCGGGATCAGATACGCAGTATTTT. The whole variable domain, remainder taken from reference TRBV5-6 and TRBJ2-3, is DAGVTQSPTHLIKTRGQQVTLRCSPKSGHDTVSWYQQALGQGPQFIFQYYEEEERQRGNFPDRFSGHQFPNYSSELNVNALLLGDSALYLCASSLYGLAGSDTQYFGPGTRLTVL.

This clone occurred many times. Other DNA sequences in the same sample also yield this CDR3. The V and J genes are TRBV7-9 and TRBJ2-7, with TRBD2 as a possible D gene (5 bases). Trimming pared 4 bases from V and 0 bases from J, leaving 10 bases between. Germline values: CDR1 SEHNR, CDR2 FQNEAQ (reference sequence). The CDR3 is 14 amino acids. DNA of the CDR3: TGTGCCAGCAGCTCCCCGGGATCCTCCTACGAGCAGTACTTC. Translated, it gives CASSSPGSSYEQYF.

Points on this clone: Other DNA sequences of this sample code for an identical CDR3. The V gene is TRBV5-6, the J gene TRBJ2-1; 11 nucleotides match TRBD2. Germline loops: CDR1 SGHDT, CDR2 YYEEEE. After removal of 4 bases from V and 4 bases from J, the junction contained 4 bases not matched to a gene. The CDR3 runs to 15 residues. The CDR3 region is CASSLGLADYNEQFF. CDR3 nucleotides: TGTGCCAGCAGCCTGGGACTAGCGGATTACAATGAGCAGTTCTTC.

This chain connects TRBV6-6 to TRBJ1-5, with 7 bases matching TRBD1. The CDR3 is 13 amino acids. Trimming took 5 bases from V and 4 from J; bases not matched to a gene: 2. Germline assignment: CDR1 MNHNY and CDR2 SVGAGI (reference sequence). CDR3 nucleotide sequence: TGTGCCAGCAGTCGACAGGGTAATCAGCCCCAGCATTTT. Translating gives CASSRQGNQPQHF.

This clone has ten or more counts. Here the CDR3 DNA reads TGCGCCAGCAGTGAGGGGGCCCCGAACACCGGGGAGCTGTTTTTT. Protein sequence: CASSEGAPNTGELFF. The V call is TRBV10-1, the J call TRBJ2-2, with TRBD1 as a possible D gene (5 bases). Germline V gives CDR1 WNHNN, CDR2 SYGVQD (reference sequence). The germline V and J ends were trimmed by 2 bases and 0 bases, with 7 bases remaining between them. This CDR3 comprises 15 residues.

This clone appeared a few times. The identical CDR3 is also encoded by other nucleotide sequences in the sample. The V call is TRBV19, the J call TRBJ1-5; D is possibly TRBD1 (5 bases). This CDR3 has 13 residues. Germline V gives CDR1 LNHDA, CDR2 SQIVND (reference sequence). Deletions cut 3 bases from V and 4 bases from J, with 7 bases between. The CDR3 spells CASSIRDNQPQHF. The CDR3 nucleotides read TGTGCCAGTAGTATCAGGGATAATCAGCCCCAGCATTTT.

The V gene is TRBV5-1, the J gene TRBJ1-1; TRBD1 might be the D (6 bases). Trimming removed 4 bases from V and 6 bases from J, with 10 bases in between. Germline CDR1 SGHRS, CDR2 YFSETQ. The length of the CDR3 is 12 residues. The chain's CDR3 is CASSIGGSEAFF. CDR3 nucleotide sequence: TGCGCCAGCAGCATAGGGGGATCTGAAGCTTTCTTT.

The CDR3 DNA follows: TGTGCCAGCAGCTTGGCCACGGCCGCCGGGGGCTACACCTTC. Translated, it gives CASSLATAAGGYTF. The rearrangement joins TRBV5-4 to TRBJ1-2; no reliable D call. The CDR3 sequence is 14 residues long. Between the trimmed V and J ends, which lost 0 bases and 8 bases, there was a span of 14 bases. Germline CDR1 is SGHNT and CDR2 is YYREEE (reference sequence).

The chain links TRBV7-9 to TRBJ2-5, with 9 bases matching TRBD2. CDR1 is SEHNR, CDR2 FQNEAQ, per germline (reference sequence). The CDR3 is made up of 16 amino acids. The V gene end was trimmed by 3 bases and the J gene end by 4 bases; junction bases not matched to a gene: 9. The CDR3 loop is CASSFGNSGSSETQYF. In nucleotides, the CDR3 is TGTGCCAGCAGCTTTGGAAATAGCGGGAGTTCAGAGACCCAGTACTTC.

The rearrangement links TRBV7-9 to TRBJ1-5; D unclear. This CDR3 is built from 18 residues. Germline CDR1 is SEHNR and CDR2 is FQNEAQ (reference sequence). The V end lost 0 bases, the J end lost 0 bases, and 15 bases lay between the germline ends. Here the CDR3 reads CASSLAGGQGYSNQPQHF. DNA of the CDR3: TGTGCCAGCAGCTTAGCCGGCGGGCAAGGTTATAGCAATCAGCCCCAGCATTTT. Drawing the rest from reference TRBV7-9 and TRBJ1-5, the complete variable domain is DTGVSQNPRHKITKRGQNVTFRCDPISEHNRLYWYRQTLGQGPEFLTYFQNEAQLEKSRLLSDRFSAERPKGSFSTLEIQRTEQGDSAMYLCASSLAGGQGYSNQPQHFGDGTRLSIL.

V and J are TRBV18 and TRBJ2-3; TRBD2 matches 8 bases. CDR1 and CDR2 from the germline V gene are KGHSH and LQKENI. The ends lost 2 bases at V and 3 bases at J; junction bases unmatched: 4. This CDR3 contains 15 residues. CDR3 residues: CASSPTLAGTDTQYF. The CDR3 DNA follows: TGTGCCAGCTCACCAACCCTAGCGGGTACAGATACGCAGTATTTT. Full variable domain (remainder filled in from reference TRBV18 and TRBJ2-3): NAGVMQNPRHLVRRRGQEARLRCSPMKGHSHVYWYRQLPEEGLKFMVYLQKENIIDESGMPKERFSAEFPKEGPSILRIQQVVRGDSAAYFCASSPTLAGTDTQYFGPGTRLTVL.